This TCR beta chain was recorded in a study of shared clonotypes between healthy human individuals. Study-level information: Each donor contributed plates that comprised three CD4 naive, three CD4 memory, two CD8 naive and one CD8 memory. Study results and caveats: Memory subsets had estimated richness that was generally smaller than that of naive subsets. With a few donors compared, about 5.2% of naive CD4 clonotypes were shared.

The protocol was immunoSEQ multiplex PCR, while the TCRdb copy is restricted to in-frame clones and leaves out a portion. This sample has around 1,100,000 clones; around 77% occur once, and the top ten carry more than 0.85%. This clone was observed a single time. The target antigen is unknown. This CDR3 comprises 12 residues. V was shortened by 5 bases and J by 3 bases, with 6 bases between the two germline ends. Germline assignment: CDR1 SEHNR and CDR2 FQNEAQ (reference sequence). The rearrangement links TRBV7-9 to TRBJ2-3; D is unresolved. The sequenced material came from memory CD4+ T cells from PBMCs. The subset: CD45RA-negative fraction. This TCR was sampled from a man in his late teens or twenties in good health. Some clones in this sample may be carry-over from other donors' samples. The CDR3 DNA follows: TGTGCCAGCAGCGCTACGACAGATACGCAGTATTTT. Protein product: CASSATTDTQYF.